Listed below are T cell receptor beta chains from one sample, sequenced in a study of sequential checkpoint blockade in melanoma. Generated by immunoSEQ multiplex PCR, the TCRdb table keeps only in-frame clones and is missing some. The sample has tens of thousands of clones, about 89% seen once. The sample in question was CD8+ T cells sorted from blood (inferred from file names), obtained from a patient given nivolumab and ipilimumab in sequence. These TCRs come from a human donor with melanoma. Both conserved end residues are trimmed from each CDR3. Each record gives: D gene, V gene, J gene, CDR3 protein. D genes are given only for firm matches.

D: NA; V: TRBV6-5; J: TRBJ2-7; CDR3: ASSYSDYTYEQY
D: NA; V: TRBV5-6; J: TRBJ1-5; CDR3: ASSLRGINSNQPQH
D: NA; V: TRBV15; J: TRBJ2-1; CDR3: ATSRDRVSYNEQF
D: NA; V: TRBV2; J: TRBJ1-5; CDR3: ASSPTGTPNQPQH
D: NA; V: TRBV7-9; J: TRBJ2-3; CDR3: ASIPRSKPSTDTQY
D: TRBD2; V: TRBV7-9; J: TRBJ2-1; CDR3: ASAGLADNEQF
D: NA; V: TRBV11-1; J: TRBJ2-5; CDR3: ASSFPIVQPQGETQY
D: NA; V: TRBV7-3; J: TRBJ1-3; CDR3: ASSPEGSGNTIY
D: NA; V: TRBV19; J: TRBJ2-2; CDR3: ASSDSLGTGELF
D: TRBD1; V: TRBV11-2; J: TRBJ1-2; CDR3: ASSHVWHRGSRGYT
D: NA; V: TRBV7-9; J: TRBJ1-1; CDR3: ASSFQGTEAF
D: TRBD1; V: TRBV2; J: TRBJ2-7; CDR3: ASSRTGAYEQY
D: TRBD2; V: TRBV30; J: TRBJ2-3; CDR3: AWSVGSGADTQY
D: NA; V: TRBV27; J: TRBJ1-6; CDR3: ASRGAASNSPLH
D: TRBD2; V: TRBV27; J: TRBJ2-1; CDR3: ASSPRLAGGNNEQF
D: NA; V: TRBV9; J: TRBJ2-3; CDR3: ASSYQGGVSTDTQY
D: NA; V: TRBV15; J: TRBJ2-1; CDR3: ATQGAEIYNEQF
D: TRBD2; V: TRBV4-2; J: TRBJ2-7; CDR3: ASSLVAGAGEQY
D: NA; V: TRBV11-2; J: TRBJ1-5; CDR3: ASSLAGYSNQPQH
D: TRBD1; V: TRBV19; J: TRBJ2-7; CDR3: ASSIASTGAYEQY
D: TRBD2; V: TRBV19; J: TRBJ2-1; CDR3: ASSRVSGPYNEQF